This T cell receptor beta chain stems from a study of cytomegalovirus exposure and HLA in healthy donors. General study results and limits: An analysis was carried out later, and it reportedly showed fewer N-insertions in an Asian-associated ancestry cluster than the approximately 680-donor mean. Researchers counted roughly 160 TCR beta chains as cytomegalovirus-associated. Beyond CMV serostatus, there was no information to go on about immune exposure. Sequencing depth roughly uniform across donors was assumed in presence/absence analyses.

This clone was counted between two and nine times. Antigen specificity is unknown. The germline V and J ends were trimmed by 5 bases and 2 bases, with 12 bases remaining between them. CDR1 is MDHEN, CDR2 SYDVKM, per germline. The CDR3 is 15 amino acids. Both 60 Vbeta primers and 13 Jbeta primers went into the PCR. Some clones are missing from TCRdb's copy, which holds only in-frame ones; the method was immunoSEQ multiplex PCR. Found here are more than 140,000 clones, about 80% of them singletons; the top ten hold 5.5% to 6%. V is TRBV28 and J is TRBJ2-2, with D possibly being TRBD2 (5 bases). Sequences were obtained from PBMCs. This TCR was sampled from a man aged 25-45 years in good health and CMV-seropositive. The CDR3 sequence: CASSVAGINTGELFF. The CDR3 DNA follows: TGTGCCAGCAGTGTAGCCGGGATTAACACCGGGGAGCTGTTTTTT.